The source of this T cell receptor beta chain is a study of OX40 agonist ivuxolimab in advanced cancers. Germline values: CDR1 MNHEY, CDR2 SVGAGI. This CDR3 is built from 12 residues. V shed 4 bases and J shed 4 bases, with 7 bases lying between them. The method was immunoSEQ multiplex PCR; TCRdb's version includes in-frame clones alone and lacks a portion of them. The table lists 65,000 to 100,000 clones, approximately 86% of them singletons. The V gene is TRBV6-5, the J gene TRBJ2-5; D is uncertain. This specimen was CD4+ or CD8+ T cells sorted from blood, taken in a trial of the OX40 agonist ivuxolimab. The clonotype originates from an adult with an advanced solid tumor such as melanoma, head and neck, liver or kidney cancer. CDR3 nucleotide sequence: TGTGCCAGCAGTTCAGCATTAGAGACCCAGTACTTC. Amino acids: CASSSALETQYF.